The following is a TCR beta chain sequence with its context. These data originate in a study of multiple sclerosis patients with progressive multifocal leukoencephalopathy. Trimming took off 4 bases at V and 2 bases at J, with 16 bases between the two ends. CDR3 length: 15 amino acids. Germline loops: CDR1 SGHTS, CDR2 YDEGEE. Profiled with immunoSEQ multiplex PCR; TCRdb holds only in-frame clones, not every one. Of 26,000 or so clones in the sample, 85% to 95% were seen once. Noted time point: roughly 12 months of natalizumab therapy. This chain connects TRBV5-8 to TRBJ2-7; D possibly matches TRBD1 or TRBD2 (6 bases each). The starting material was PBMCs, obtained from a patient treated with natalizumab. This TCR was recovered from a man aged 25 to 40 with multiple sclerosis. CDR3 in amino acids: CASSPGRGPTYEQYF. CDR3 coding DNA: TGTGCCAGCAGCCCCGGCCGGGGGCCCACCTACGAGCAGTACTTC.